These 8 T cell receptor beta chains originate from one sample sequenced in a study of brain T cells in children with intractable seizures. The data were produced by immunoSEQ multiplex PCR, yet TCRdb's version contains in-frame clones alone and is incomplete. The sample records 60,000 to 85,000 clones, about 92% being singletons. The sample here was peripheral blood, taken at surgery. Source of these receptors: a boy younger than two with tuberous sclerosis and intractable seizures.

The chain carries TRBV5-4 and TRBJ2-3; D remains ambiguous. The V end lost 0 bases, the J end lost 0 bases, and 8 bases lay between the germline ends. The CDR3 runs to 15 residues. Per the germline V gene, CDR1 is SGHNT and CDR2 is YYREEE (reference sequence). CDR3 protein: CASSLEALSTDTQYF. DNA for the CDR3: TGTGCCAGCAGCTTGGAAGCGCTTAGCACAGATACGCAGTATTTT.

This clone appeared a single time. The CDR3 spells CASTRPRIGQGRETQYF. In DNA, the CDR3 is TGTGCCAGCACAAGACCTCGTATTGGACAGGGGCGTGAGACCCAGTACTTC. V is TRBV21-1 and J is TRBJ2-5; the table's D call of TRBD1 was not tested on the DNA. TRBV21-1 is a pseudogene segment. The CDR3 has 17 residues.

The CDR3 region is CASSDIMVSRDRGTYGYTF. DNA of the CDR3: TGTGCCAGCAGTGACATCATGGTCTCTCGGGACAGGGGAACTTATGGCTACACCTTC. The chain recombines TRBV2 with TRBJ1-2; 10 nucleotides line up with TRBD1. The junction had 18 bases not matched to a gene; V was cut back by 3 bases and J by 5 bases. Germline-derived CDR1 and CDR2 are SNHLY and FYNNEI. The CDR3 has 19 amino acids.

Only one count was recorded for this clone. CDR3 nucleotides: TGTGCCAGCAGCCAAGGCTGGGAACGGTACGAGCAGTACTTC. This encodes CASSQGWERYEQYF. V and J are TRBV14 and TRBJ2-7; D ambiguous. With 1 base removed from V and 4 bases from J, the gap between germline ends came to 11 bases. This CDR3 contains 14 residues. Germline lookup yields CDR1 SGHDN and CDR2 FVKESK.

CDR3 amino acids: CASSLAGTSGRGGYNEQFF. For the CDR3, the DNA is TGTGCCAGCAGCTTGGCTGGGACTAGCGGGAGAGGCGGGTACAATGAGCAGTTCTTC. J is TRBJ2-1 and V is TRBV5-4; TRBD2 matches at 14 bases. V lost 0 bases to trimming and J lost 4 bases; unmatched junction nucleotides: 9. The CDR3 length is 19 residues. Germline loops: CDR1 SGHNT, CDR2 YYREEE (reference sequence).

The V call is TRBV20-1, the J call TRBJ1-5; D is uncertain. Germline CDR1 is DFQATT and CDR2 is SNEGSKA (reference sequence). This CDR3 is 11 amino acids long. V gave up 1 base and J gave up 6 bases, with 4 bases separating them. In DNA, the CDR3 is TGCAGTGCTAGAGCAGGTCAGCCCCAGCATTTT. This sequence encodes CSARAGQPQHF.

The chain carries TRBV10-3 and TRBJ1-1; D is unclear. The V and J ends lost 5 bases and 2 bases respectively, with 9 bases between them. CDR1 and CDR2 (germline): ENHRY, SYGVKD. There are 13 residues in the CDR3. The CDR3 reads CAISSDLNTEAFF. The CDR3 region has the DNA TGTGCCATCAGTTCTGACCTAAACACTGAAGCTTTCTTT.

The V call is TRBV9, the J call TRBJ1-1; D is ambiguous. Germline loops: CDR1 SGDLS, CDR2 YYNGEE. V lost 1 base and J 1 base, leaving 8 bases between the germline ends. The CDR3 spans 14 residues. This CDR3 reads CASSVTSRNTEAFF. The CDR3 DNA is TGTGCCAGCAGCGTAACCTCAAGGAACACTGAAGCTTTCTTT. Full variable domain (rest looked up from reference TRBV9 and TRBJ1-1): DSGVTQTPKHLITATGQRVTLRCSPRSGDLSVYWYQQSLDQGLQFLIQYYNGEERAKGNILERFSAQQFPDLHSELNLSSLELGDSALYFCASSVTSRNTEAFFGQGTRLTVV.